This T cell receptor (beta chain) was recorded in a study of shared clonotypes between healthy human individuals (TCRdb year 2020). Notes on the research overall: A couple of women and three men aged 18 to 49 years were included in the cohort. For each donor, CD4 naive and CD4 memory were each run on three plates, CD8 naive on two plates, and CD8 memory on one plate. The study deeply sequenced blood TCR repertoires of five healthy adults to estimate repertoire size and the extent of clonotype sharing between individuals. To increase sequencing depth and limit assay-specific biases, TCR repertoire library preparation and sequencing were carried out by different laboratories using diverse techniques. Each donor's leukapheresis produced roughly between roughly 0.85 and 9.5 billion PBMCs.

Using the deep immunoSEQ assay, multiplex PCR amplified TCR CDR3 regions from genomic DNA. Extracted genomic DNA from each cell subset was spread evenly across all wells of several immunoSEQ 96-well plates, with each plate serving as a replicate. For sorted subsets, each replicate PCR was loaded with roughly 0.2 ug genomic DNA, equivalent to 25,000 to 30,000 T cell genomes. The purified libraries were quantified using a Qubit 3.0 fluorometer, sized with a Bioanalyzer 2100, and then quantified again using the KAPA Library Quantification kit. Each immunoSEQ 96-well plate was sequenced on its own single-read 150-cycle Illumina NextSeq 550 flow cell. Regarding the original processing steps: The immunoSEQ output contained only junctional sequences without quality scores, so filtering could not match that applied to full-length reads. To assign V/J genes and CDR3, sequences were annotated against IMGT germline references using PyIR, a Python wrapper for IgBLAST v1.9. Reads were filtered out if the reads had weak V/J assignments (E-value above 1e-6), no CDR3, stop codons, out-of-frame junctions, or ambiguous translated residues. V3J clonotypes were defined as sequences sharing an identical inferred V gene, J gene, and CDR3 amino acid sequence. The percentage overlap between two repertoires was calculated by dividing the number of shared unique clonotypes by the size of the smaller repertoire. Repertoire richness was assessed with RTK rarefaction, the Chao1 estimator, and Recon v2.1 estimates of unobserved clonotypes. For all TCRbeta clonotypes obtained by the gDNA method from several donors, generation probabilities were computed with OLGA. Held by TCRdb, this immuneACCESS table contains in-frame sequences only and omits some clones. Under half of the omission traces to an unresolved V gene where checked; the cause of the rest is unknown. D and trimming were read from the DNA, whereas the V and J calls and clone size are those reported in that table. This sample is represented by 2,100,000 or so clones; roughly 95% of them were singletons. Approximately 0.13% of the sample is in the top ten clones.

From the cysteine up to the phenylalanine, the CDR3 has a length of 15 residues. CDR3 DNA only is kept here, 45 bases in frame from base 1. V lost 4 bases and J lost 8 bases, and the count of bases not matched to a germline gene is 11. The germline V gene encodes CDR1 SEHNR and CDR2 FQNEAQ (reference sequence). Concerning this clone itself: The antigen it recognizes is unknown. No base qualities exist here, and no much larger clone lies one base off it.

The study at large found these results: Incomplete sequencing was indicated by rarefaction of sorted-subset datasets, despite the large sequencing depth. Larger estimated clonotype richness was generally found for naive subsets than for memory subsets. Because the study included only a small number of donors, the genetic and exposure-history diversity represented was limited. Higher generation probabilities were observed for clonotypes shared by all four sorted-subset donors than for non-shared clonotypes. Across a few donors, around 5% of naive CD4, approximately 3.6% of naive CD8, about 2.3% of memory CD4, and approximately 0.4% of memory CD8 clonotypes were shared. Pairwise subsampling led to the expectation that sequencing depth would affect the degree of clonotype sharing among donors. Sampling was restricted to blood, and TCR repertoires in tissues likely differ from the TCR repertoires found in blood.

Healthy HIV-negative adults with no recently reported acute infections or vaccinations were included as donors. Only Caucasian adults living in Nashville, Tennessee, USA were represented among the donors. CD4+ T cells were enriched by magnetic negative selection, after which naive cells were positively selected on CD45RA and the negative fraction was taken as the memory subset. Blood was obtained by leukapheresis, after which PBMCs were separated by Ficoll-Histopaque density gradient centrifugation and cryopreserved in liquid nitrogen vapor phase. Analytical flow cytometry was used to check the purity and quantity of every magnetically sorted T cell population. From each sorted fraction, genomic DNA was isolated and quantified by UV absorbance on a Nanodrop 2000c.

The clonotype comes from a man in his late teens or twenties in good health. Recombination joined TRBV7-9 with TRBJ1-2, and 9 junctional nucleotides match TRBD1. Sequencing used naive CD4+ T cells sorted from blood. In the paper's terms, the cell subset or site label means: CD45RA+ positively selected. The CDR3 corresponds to CASSSRTGESGGYTF. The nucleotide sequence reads TGTGCCAGCAGCTCCCGGACAGGGGAAAGCGGCGGCTACACCTTC.